The 32 T cell receptor beta chains presented below share a single source sample, sequenced in a study of type 1 regulatory T cells. TCRdb ran MiXCR on the reads and lists one entry per CDR3 protein. The sample contains 80,000 to 100,000 distinct CDR3 sequences, around a third of which appear only once. Input material: CD4+ T cells, either the whole sample or a sorted fraction (not recorded which). These receptors were obtained from a human donor in good health.

The CDR3 DNA follows: TGTGCCAGCAGCCCTGGGACAGGCCAACCGAACACCGGGGAGCTGTTTTTT. Translation gives CASSPGTGQPNTGELFF. The genes are TRBV6-2 or TRBV6-3 and TRBJ2-2; 8 nucleotides line up with TRBD1. J lost 0 bases, V lost 6 bases, and 9 bases had no gene match. CDR1 and CDR2 (germline): MNHEY, SVGEGT. The CDR3 spans 17 residues.

The chain employs TRBV19 and TRBJ2-7; 9 nucleotides line up with TRBD1. With V trimmed by 7 bases and J by 2 bases, 6 bases remained unmatched. CDR1 is LNHDA, CDR2 SQIVND, per germline (reference sequence). This CDR3 spans 14 amino acids. CDR3 coding DNA: TGTGCCAGTAAACCGGGACAGGGACCCTACGAGCAGTACTTC. Residues: CASKPGQGPYEQYF. Supplemented by reference TRBV19 and TRBJ2-7, the full variable domain reads DGGITQSPKYLFRKEGQNVTLSCEQNLNHDAMYWYRQDPGQGLRLIYYSQIVNDFQKGDIAEGYSVSREKKESFPLTVTSAQKNPTAFYLCASKPGQGPYEQYFGPGTRLTVT.

Only a few counts were recorded for this clonotype. The rearrangement joins TRBV30 to TRBJ2-2, with D maybe TRBD2 (5 bases). Germline V gene lookup returns CDR1 GTSNPN and CDR2 SVGIG (reference sequence). The V end lost 7 bases, the J end lost 6 bases, and 24 bases lay between the germline ends. The CDR3 contains 16 residues. CDR3 protein: CASLRGFQVEAGELFF. DNA of the CDR3: TGTGCCTCCCTACGGGGATTCCAGGTTGAGGCCGGGGAGCTGTTTTTT. Drawing the rest from reference TRBV30 and TRBJ2-2, the complete variable domain is SQTIHQWPATLVQPVGSPLSLECTVEGTSNPNLYWYRQAAGRGLQLLFYSVGIGQISSEVPQNLSASRPQDRQFILSSKKLLLSDSGFYLCASLRGFQVEAGELFFGEGSRLTVL.

This clonotype has only a few counts. The chain carries TRBV11-2 and TRBJ1-3; 9 positions agree with TRBD1. The length of the CDR3 is 16 residues. Trimming cost V 6 bases and J 4 bases; bases outside gene matches: 10. Germline V lookup: CDR1 SGHAT, CDR2 FQNNGV. The CDR3 DNA reads as TGTGCCAGCAGAGATTACAGGGGGCGCCTCGGAAACACCATATATTTT. Amino acids: CASRDYRGRLGNTIYF.

The chain links TRBV3-1 to TRBJ2-2, with TRBD1 identical over 9 bases. J was trimmed by 3 bases and V by 4 bases; bases with no gene match: 6. Germline CDR1 LGHDT, CDR2 YNNKEL (reference sequence). The CDR3 contains 16 residues. The chain's CDR3 is CASSPPTGGYTGELFF. The CDR3 DNA reads TGTGCCAGCAGCCCGCCCACAGGGGGCTACACCGGGGAGCTGTTTTTT.

This clonotype came up a few times. The gene calls are TRBV6-2 or TRBV6-3 and TRBJ2-7; TRBD2 might be the D (5 bases). This CDR3 has 13 residues. Between the trimmed V and J ends, which lost 1 base and 2 bases, there was a span of 6 bases. Germline V gene data show CDR1 as MNHEY and CDR2 as SVGEGT. CDR3 loop: CASSYFSAYEQYF. The DNA of the CDR3 is TGTGCCAGCAGTTACTTTAGCGCCTACGAGCAGTACTTC.

This clonotype was detected a few times. This chain connects TRBV28 to TRBJ2-1; possible D gene TRBD2, 6 bases. Germline-derived CDR1 and CDR2 are MDHEN and SYDVKM. The CDR3 contains 13 residues. Trimming removed 2 bases from V and 6 bases from J, with 8 bases in between. CDR3 residues: CASSLGTVNEQFF. CDR3 DNA sequence: TGTGCCAGCAGTTTAGGGACTGTCAATGAGCAGTTCTTC.

The chain couples TRBV5-1 to TRBJ1-6; 7 nucleotides align to TRBD1. Germline-derived CDR1 and CDR2 are SGHRS and YFSETQ. V was pared by 3 bases and J by 7 bases, with 10 bases of the junction left unmatched. This CDR3 comprises 16 residues. DNA for the CDR3: TGCGCCAGCAGCTGGGGCCGGGACAGCATCAATTCACCCCTCCACTTT. This encodes CASSWGRDSINSPLHF.

For the CDR3, the DNA is TGTGCCAGCAGTGAAGTGGCGATTCAACAGCCCCAGCATTTT. Its protein is CASSEVAIQQPQHF. V is TRBV6-1 and J is TRBJ1-5; no clear D. Between the trimmed V and J ends, which lost 1 base and 7 bases, there was a span of 11 bases. Germline CDR1 MNHNS, CDR2 SASEGT. The CDR3 has 14 amino acids.

This clonotype turned up a few times. This chain connects TRBV10-3 to TRBJ1-1; tentatively, D is TRBD1 (6 bases). CDR1 is ENHRY and CDR2 is SYGVKD in the germline V gene. The CDR3 contains 18 residues. V was pared by 6 bases and J by 5 bases, with 28 bases between. For the CDR3, the DNA is TGTGCCATCAGCCCAAACACGGGGGCTCCAGGGCTGGGGACTGAAGCTTTCTTT. Amino acid sequence: CAISPNTGAPGLGTEAFF.

V and J are TRBV6-5 and TRBJ1-5; D remains unclear. This CDR3 has 15 residues. Germline V gene data show CDR1 as MNHEY and CDR2 as SVGAGI. Trimming cost V 2 bases and J 0 bases, with 8 bases left between them. The CDR3 loop is CASSYTGNSNQPQHF. The CDR3 nucleotides read TGTGCCAGCAGTTACACGGGTAATAGCAATCAGCCCCAGCATTTT.

This clonotype showed up just a few times. The chain recombines TRBV7-2 with TRBJ2-5, with D unclear. Deletions cut 4 bases from V and 5 bases from J, with 11 bases between. CDR3 length: 13 residues. The V gene's germline CDR1 is SGHTA and CDR2 FQGNSA. The DNA for the CDR3 is TGTGCCAGCAGCTATCTCGGTACGGAGACCCAGTACTTC. Translated: CASSYLGTETQYF. Supplemented by reference TRBV7-2 and TRBJ2-5, the full variable domain reads GAGVSQSPSNKVTEKGKDVELRCDPISGHTALYWYRQSLGQGLEFLIYFQGNSAPDKSGLPSDRFSAERTGGSVSTLTIQRTQQEDSAVYLCASSYLGTETQYFGPGTRLLVL.

This chain uses TRBV20-1 with TRBJ1-2; weak D call: TRBD1 (5 bases). The CDR3 sequence is 12 residues long. The germline CDR1 and CDR2 sequences are DFQATT and SNEGSKA (reference sequence). V was pared by 3 bases and J by 6 bases, with 11 bases between. CDR3 loop: CSASTIGDGYTF. Written as DNA, the CDR3 is TGCAGTGCTAGTACTATAGGGGATGGCTACACCTTC.

V usage is TRBV5-1 and J usage is TRBJ2-5, with 10 bases identical to TRBD2. The germline CDR1 and CDR2 sequences are SGHRS and YFSETQ. This CDR3 contains 17 residues. With V trimmed by 4 bases and J by 4 bases, 13 bases remained unmatched. The CDR3: CASSPGVSSGSGETQYF. The CDR3 nucleotides are TGCGCCAGCAGCCCGGGGGTGTCTAGCGGGAGTGGAGAGACCCAGTACTTC.

This clonotype was picked up a small number of times. The chain recombines TRBV20-1 with TRBJ2-1; either TRBD1 or TRBD2 may fit D (5 bases each). Trimming removed 4 bases from V and 3 bases from J, with 10 bases in between. CDR3 length equals 13 residues. The germline CDR1 and CDR2 sequences are DFQATT and SNEGSKA (reference sequence). Written as DNA, the CDR3 is TGCAGTGCTACCTGGGACCGCTACAATGAGCAGTTCTTC. Protein: CSATWDRYNEQFF.

This clonotype turned up a few times. This chain links TRBV11-2 with TRBJ2-7; D is uncertain. Between the trimmed V and J ends, which lost 5 bases and 4 bases, there was a span of 18 bases. The CDR3 runs to 15 residues. Germline-derived CDR1 and CDR2 are SGHAT and FQNNGV. This CDR3 is CASSPLRRAKYEQYF. The CDR3 DNA follows: TGTGCCAGCAGCCCGCTTAGAAGGGCTAAGTACGAGCAGTACTTC.

This chain joins TRBV20-1 and TRBJ2-7; 7 bases fit TRBD1. CDR1 is DFQATT, CDR2 SNEGSKA, per germline (reference sequence). J gave up 2 bases and V 7 bases, and 5 bases lay outside the gene matches. The CDR3 contains 12 residues. The CDR3 here is CSVDRSTYEQYF. The CDR3 DNA sequence: TGCAGTGTGGACAGGTCAACCTACGAGCAGTACTTC.

This clonotype appeared a few times. The chain links TRBV7-8 to TRBJ1-1; D is perhaps TRBD1 (5 bases). CDR3 size: 12 residues. Per the germline V gene, CDR1 is SGHVS and CDR2 is FQNEAQ. The V gene lost 4 bases and the J gene lost 11 bases, with 14 bases spanning the gap. CDR3 sequence: CASSSRGVGAFF. CDR3 nucleotide sequence: TGTGCCAGCAGCTCTAGAGGGGTCGGGGCTTTCTTT. The full variable domain, in which reference TRBV7-8 and TRBJ1-1 provide the parts outside the CDR3, is GAGVSQSPRYKVAKRGQDVALRCDPISGHVSLFWYQQALGQGPEFLTYFQNEAQLDKSGLPSDRFFAERPEGSVSTLKIQRTQQEDSAVYLCASSSRGVGAFFGQGTRLTVV.

The chain is built from TRBV5-1 and TRBJ2-2, with 10 bases fitting TRBD1. Germline assignment: CDR1 SGHRS and CDR2 YFSETQ. V gave up 4 bases and J gave up 7 bases; unmatched junction bases: 13. The CDR3 consists of 17 residues. CDR3 DNA: TGCGCCAGCAGCACGGTCCGGGACAGGGGCGTTGGCGGGGAGCTGTTTTTT. Amino acid sequence: CASSTVRDRGVGGELFF.

CDR3 region: CASSLNRLEENYGYTF. In nucleotides, the CDR3 is TGCGCCAGCAGCTTGAATCGTTTGGAAGAAAACTATGGCTACACCTTC. This chain links TRBV5-1 with TRBJ1-2; D not resolved. The V and J ends lost 1 base and 2 bases respectively, with 15 bases between them. The germline CDR1 and CDR2 sequences are SGHRS and YFSETQ. The CDR3 totals 16 residues.

The chain recombines TRBV20-1 with TRBJ2-1; 13 bases match TRBD2. This CDR3 is built from 12 residues. Germline CDR1 DFQATT, CDR2 SNEGSKA (reference sequence). V lost 5 bases, J lost 10 bases, and 2 bases stayed unmatched. The CDR3 DNA is TGCAGTGCTCTGGGACTAGCGGGGGAGCAGTTCTTC. This codes for CSALGLAGEQFF.

The sample holds a few counts of this clonotype. J is TRBJ2-4 and V is TRBV9; D is possibly TRBD1 (8 bases). V lost 6 bases, J lost 8 bases, and 18 bases lay in between. CDR1 is SGDLS and CDR2 is YYNGEE in the germline V gene. CDR3 length: 14 amino acids. CDR3 nucleotide sequence: TGTGCCAGCAACGAGGGACAGGCGGGGGACATTCAGTACTTC. Its protein product is CASNEGQAGDIQYF.

In this sample, this clonotype turned up many times. The chain combines TRBV5-1 with TRBJ1-1; tentatively, D is TRBD1 (5 bases). Per germline, CDR1 SGHRS and CDR2 YFSETQ. The CDR3 runs to 12 residues. With 0 bases removed from V and 11 bases from J, the gap between germline ends came to 11 bases. The CDR3 nucleotides read TGCGCCAGCAGCTTGGTGGGGGTAGAGGCTTTCTTT. Translating gives CASSLVGVEAFF.

This chain joins TRBV20-1 and TRBJ2-3, with a possible D match to TRBD1 (6 bases). There are 12 residues in the CDR3. Deletions cut 6 bases from V and 8 bases from J, with 15 bases between. In germline, CDR1 is DFQATT, CDR2 SNEGSKA (reference sequence). The CDR3: CSAPGTFGTQYF. Written as DNA, the CDR3 is TGCAGTGCGCCCGGGACATTTGGTACGCAGTATTTT.

This chain uses TRBV20-1 with TRBJ2-5; the D is unclear. CDR3 length: 13 residues. CDR1 and CDR2 from the germline V gene are DFQATT and SNEGSKA (reference sequence). Trimming pared 5 bases from V and 2 bases from J, leaving 12 bases between. The CDR3 sequence is CSAYTGLQETQYF. Written as DNA, the CDR3 is TGCAGTGCTTATACGGGCCTTCAAGAGACCCAGTACTTC.

This clonotype occurred a few times. This chain joins TRBV25-1 and TRBJ2-1; TRBD2 agrees at 13 bases. This CDR3 contains 14 residues. Trimming removed 6 bases from V and 5 bases from J; junction bases left unmatched: 1. The germline gives CDR1 MGHDK, CDR2 SYGVNS. The CDR3 bases are TGTGCCAGCAGACTAGCGGGAGGGGACAATGAGCAGTTCTTC. Encoded protein: CASRLAGGDNEQFF.

The rearrangement joins TRBV5-1 to TRBJ2-3; 8 nucleotides match TRBD1. The CDR3 loop spans 15 amino acids. V dropped 0 bases and J dropped 4; count of bases not matched to a gene: 4. Germline CDR1 and CDR2: SGHRS and YFSETQ. In nucleotides, the CDR3 is TGCGCCAGCAGCTTGGCCGCGACAGGGGCAGATACGCAGTATTTT. It codes for CASSLAATGADTQYF.

The genes are TRBV29-1 and TRBJ2-1; D remains ambiguous. CDR1 is SQVTM and CDR2 is ANQGSEA in the germline V gene. Deletions cut 4 bases from V and 7 bases from J, with 5 bases between. The CDR3 extends over 10 amino acids. The CDR3 DNA is TGCAGCGTTGCCGTAAATGAGCAGTTCTTC. Its protein is CSVAVNEQFF.

V and J are TRBV19 and TRBJ2-1, with D maybe TRBD2 (5 bases). The germline V gene encodes CDR1 LNHDA and CDR2 SQIVND (reference sequence). Trimming shortened V by 3 bases and J by 1 base, and 10 bases separated the two germline ends. The CDR3 is 15 amino acids. CDR3 region: CASSIPSGSYNEQFF. The CDR3 DNA reads TGTGCCAGTAGTATCCCCAGCGGTTCCTACAATGAGCAGTTCTTC.

To note about this clonotype: An end of the junction differs from the germline gene, which may be a read error. This chain uses TRBV3-1 with TRBJ2-7; unclear D gene. The CDR3 runs 13 residues. CDR1 is LGHDT and CDR2 is YNNKEL in the germline V gene (reference sequence). CDR3: CASSQEQSYVQYF. The CDR3 DNA follows: TGTGCCAGCAGCCAAGAGCAATCCTACGTGCAGTACTTC.

The chain couples TRBV29-1 to TRBJ2-3; 12 bases line up with TRBD2. V lost 7 bases, J lost 7 bases, and 9 bases stayed unmatched. CDR1 is SQVTM and CDR2 is ANQGSEA in the germline V gene. CDR3 length: 14 residues. This CDR3 is CSAEGGLAGYTQYF. The DNA for the CDR3 is TGCAGCGCAGAGGGAGGACTAGCGGGGTATACGCAGTATTTT.

DNA for the CDR3: TGTGCCAGCAGCCGGACAGAGTTGAACACTGAAGCTTTCTTT. The encoded protein is CASSRTELNTEAFF. The J gene is TRBJ1-1, the V gene TRBV14, with D tentatively TRBD1 (6 bases). Germline CDR1 is SGHDN and CDR2 is FVKESK. This CDR3 is built from 14 residues. V shed 4 bases and J shed 0 bases, with 9 bases lying between them.